A selection of T cell receptor beta chains follows, all from one sample in a study of T cell responses to AZD1222 COVID-19 vaccine. Profiling relied on immunoSEQ multiplex PCR, and the TCRdb table lists in-frame clones only, not all of them. Here the sample spans about 130,000 clones, about 92% being singletons. Material: peripheral blood, obtained on day 0 of MenACWY control vaccination. Receptor source: an adult in good health. Each CDR3 is given with its conserved first and last residue. The D gene is left open where the match is weak. Clone size is not always given. Where it is, it says once, few, many or a class for expanded clones.

abundance: -
d_gene: -
v_gene: TRBV28
j_gene: TRBJ1-6
CDR3aa: CASSGIINSPLHF
CDR3nt: TGTGCCAGCAGTGGAATCATAAATTCACCCCTCCACTTT

abundance: -
d_gene: TRBD2
v_gene: TRBV27
j_gene: TRBJ2-1
CDR3aa: CASSLRSGRAYNEQFF
CDR3nt: TGTGCCAGCAGTTTAAGAAGCGGGAGGGCCTACAATGAGCAGTTCTTC

abundance: once
d_gene: -
v_gene: TRBV5-1
j_gene: TRBJ1-3
CDR3aa: CASSLGPQGSGNTIYF
CDR3nt: TGCGCCAGCAGCTTGGGACCACAGGGCTCTGGAAACACCATATATTTT

abundance: -
d_gene: -
v_gene: TRBV7-9
j_gene: TRBJ2-5
CDR3aa: CASSSTTTTPQETQYF
CDR3nt: TGTGCCAGCAGCTCTACTACAACGACACCTCAAGAGACCCAGTACTTC

abundance: -
d_gene: TRBD1
v_gene: TRBV9
j_gene: TRBJ2-7
CDR3aa: CASSATPGTGGQQYF
CDR3nt: TGTGCCAGCAGCGCTACCCCCGGGACAGGGGGCCAGCAGTACTTC

abundance: once
d_gene: TRBD1
v_gene: TRBV11-2
j_gene: TRBJ1-3
CDR3aa: CASSSVGYLDRDSGNTIYF
CDR3nt: TGTGCCAGCAGCTCCGTAGGCTATCTTGACAGGGACTCTGGAAACACCATATATTTT

abundance: -
d_gene: TRBD1
v_gene: TRBV30
j_gene: TRBJ2-1
CDR3aa: CAWTGQVYNEQFF
CDR3nt: TGTGCCTGGACGGGACAGGTCTACAATGAGCAGTTCTTC

abundance: -
d_gene: -
v_gene: TRBV27
j_gene: TRBJ1-2
CDR3aa: CASSLVGGYYGYTF
CDR3nt: TGTGCCAGCAGTTTAGTTGGAGGGTACTATGGCTACACCTTC

abundance: -
d_gene: TRBD2
v_gene: TRBV10-1
j_gene: TRBJ2-5
CDR3aa: CASSAGLAGVQETQYF
CDR3nt: TGCGCCAGCAGCGCCGGACTAGCGGGGGTTCAAGAGACCCAGTACTTC

abundance: -
d_gene: -
v_gene: TRBV4-3
j_gene: TRBJ2-3
CDR3aa: CASSQEPGRTPTDTQYF
CDR3nt: TGCGCCAGCAGCCAAGAACCGGGACGGACGCCCACAGATACGCAGTATTTT

abundance: -
d_gene: -
v_gene: TRBV3-1/TRBV3-2
j_gene: TRBJ2-1
CDR3aa: CASSGRLGRSQDEQFF
CDR3nt: TGTGCCAGCAGCGGACGATTGGGCCGAAGCCAGGATGAGCAGTTCTTC

abundance: -
d_gene: -
v_gene: TRBV28
j_gene: TRBJ2-5
CDR3aa: CAGSRVMEETQYF
CDR3nt: TGTGCTGGCTCGAGGGTAATGGAAGAGACCCAGTACTTC

abundance: -
d_gene: -
v_gene: TRBV28
j_gene: TRBJ2-2
CDR3aa: CASSTLSTGELFF
CDR3nt: TGTGCCAGCAGTACTCTCTCAACCGGGGAGCTGTTTTTT

abundance: -
d_gene: -
v_gene: TRBV6-5
j_gene: TRBJ1-1
CDR3aa: CASSYSGANTEAFF
CDR3nt: TGTGCCAGCAGTTACTCGGGGGCGAACACTGAAGCTTTCTTT

abundance: -
d_gene: TRBD2
v_gene: TRBV6-2/TRBV6-3
j_gene: TRBJ2-1
CDR3aa: CASSYRGLAGPDEQFF
CDR3nt: TGTGCCAGCAGTTACAGGGGACTAGCGGGGCCCGATGAGCAGTTCTTC

abundance: -
d_gene: -
v_gene: TRBV5-1
j_gene: TRBJ2-6
CDR3aa: CASTPSASGANVLTF
CDR3nt: TGCGCCAGCACCCCCTCTGCTTCTGGGGCCAACGTCCTGACTTTC

abundance: -
d_gene: -
v_gene: TRBV15
j_gene: TRBJ1-5
CDR3aa: CATSRDSWSARNQPQHF
CDR3nt: TGTGCCACCAGCAGAGATTCTTGGTCAGCTCGCAATCAGCCCCAGCATTTT

abundance: -
d_gene: TRBD2
v_gene: TRBV7-2
j_gene: TRBJ2-7
CDR3aa: CASSQQISGVRHEQYF
CDR3nt: TGTGCCAGCAGCCAACAGATCAGCGGGGTGCGCCACGAGCAGTACTTC

abundance: -
d_gene: -
v_gene: TRBV6-5
j_gene: TRBJ1-4
CDR3aa: CASSYHTPYNGKLFF
CDR3nt: TGTGCCAGCAGTTATCACACCCCCTATAATGGAAAACTGTTTTTT

abundance: -
d_gene: -
v_gene: TRBV27
j_gene: TRBJ1-1
CDR3aa: CASSAIALGNTEAFF
CDR3nt: TGTGCCAGCAGTGCAATTGCCCTAGGAAACACTGAAGCTTTCTTT

abundance: -
d_gene: -
v_gene: TRBV28
j_gene: TRBJ1-2
CDR3aa: CASNSPGPHGYTF
CDR3nt: TGTGCCAGCAATAGCCCGGGGCCCCATGGCTACACCTTC

abundance: once
d_gene: -
v_gene: TRBV9
j_gene: TRBJ2-5
CDR3aa: CASSRPHAGTFQETQYF
CDR3nt: TGTGCCAGCAGCCGCCCCCATGCCGGGACTTTTCAAGAGACCCAGTACTTC

abundance: -
d_gene: -
v_gene: TRBV28
j_gene: TRBJ1-2
CDR3aa: CASSQGYYGYTF
CDR3nt: TGTGCCAGCAGTCAGGGGTATTATGGCTACACCTTC

abundance: -
d_gene: TRBD1
v_gene: TRBV18
j_gene: TRBJ2-1
CDR3aa: CASSGRDRASAEQFF
CDR3nt: TGTGCCAGCTCCGGCCGGGACAGGGCTTCCGCTGAGCAGTTCTTC

abundance: -
d_gene: TRBD1
v_gene: TRBV18
j_gene: TRBJ2-5
CDR3aa: CASSPGQTIKETQYF
CDR3nt: TGTGCCAGCTCACCGGGACAGACAATTAAAGAGACCCAGTACTTC

abundance: once
d_gene: TRBD1
v_gene: TRBV13
j_gene: TRBJ1-2
CDR3aa: CASSLGRAGGDYGYTF
CDR3nt: TGTGCCAGCAGCTTAGGCCGGGCAGGGGGCGACTATGGCTACACCTTC

abundance: once
d_gene: TRBD2
v_gene: TRBV24-1
j_gene: TRBJ2-3
CDR3aa: CATSDPAGGPIDTQYF
CDR3nt: TGTGCCACCAGTGATCCCGCGGGAGGCCCTATCGATACGCAGTATTTT

abundance: -
d_gene: -
v_gene: TRBV6-6
j_gene: TRBJ2-4
CDR3aa: CASSLTRWGGGANIQYF
CDR3nt: TGTGCCAGCAGTCTGACCCGCTGGGGAGGGGGTGCGAACATTCAGTACTTC

abundance: -
d_gene: TRBD1
v_gene: TRBV6-1
j_gene: TRBJ1-5
CDR3aa: CASSEEQGKGSNQPQHF
CDR3nt: TGTGCCAGCAGTGAAGAACAGGGGAAGGGTAGCAATCAGCCCCAGCATTTT

abundance: -
d_gene: -
v_gene: TRBV18
j_gene: TRBJ2-3
CDR3aa: CASSPDITDTQYF
CDR3nt: TGTGCCAGCTCACCGGACATCACAGATACGCAGTATTTT

abundance: -
d_gene: TRBD2
v_gene: TRBV19
j_gene: TRBJ2-7
CDR3aa: CASSNPLAGVHEQYF
CDR3nt: TGTGCCAGTAGTAACCCGCTAGCGGGAGTCCACGAGCAGTACTTC

abundance: -
d_gene: TRBD1
v_gene: TRBV14
j_gene: TRBJ1-3
CDR3aa: CASSKITGTALTGNTIYF
CDR3nt: TGTGCCAGCAGCAAAATAACCGGGACAGCTCTAACTGGAAACACCATATATTTT

abundance: -
d_gene: -
v_gene: TRBV24-1
j_gene: TRBJ1-5
CDR3aa: CATSDYNQPQHF
CDR3nt: TGTGCCACCAGTGACTATAATCAGCCCCAGCATTTT

abundance: once
d_gene: TRBD2
v_gene: TRBV5-4
j_gene: TRBJ2-7
CDR3aa: CASSLAASGPYEQYF
CDR3nt: TGTGCCAGCAGCTTGGCAGCTAGCGGCCCTTACGAGCAGTACTTC

abundance: -
d_gene: TRBD2
v_gene: TRBV3-1/TRBV3-2
j_gene: TRBJ2-1
CDR3aa: CASSLRTSGTKNEQFF
CDR3nt: TGTGCCAGCAGCCTACGGACTAGCGGGACAAAGAATGAGCAGTTCTTC

abundance: -
d_gene: -
v_gene: TRBV28
j_gene: TRBJ1-2
CDR3aa: CASSLKGVQGRKDYGYTF
CDR3nt: TGTGCCAGCAGTTTAAAGGGGGTGCAGGGAAGAAAGGACTATGGCTACACCTTC

abundance: -
d_gene: -
v_gene: TRBV11-2
j_gene: TRBJ2-7
CDR3aa: CASSRDYEQYF
CDR3nt: TGTGCCAGCAGCAGGGACTACGAGCAGTACTTC

abundance: -
d_gene: -
v_gene: TRBV9
j_gene: TRBJ2-3
CDR3aa: CASSVGSSPYLTDTQYF
CDR3nt: TGTGCCAGCAGCGTAGGTTCTAGCCCTTATCTCACAGATACGCAGTATTTT

abundance: once
d_gene: TRBD1
v_gene: TRBV2
j_gene: TRBJ2-7
CDR3aa: CASSEARQGSYEQYF
CDR3nt: TGTGCCAGCAGTGAAGCGAGACAGGGCTCCTACGAGCAGTACTTC

abundance: few
d_gene: TRBD2
v_gene: TRBV5-4
j_gene: TRBJ2-3
CDR3aa: CASSPLKGLAGPTQYF
CDR3nt: TGTGCCAGCAGCCCACTAAAAGGACTAGCGGGGCCTACGCAGTATTTT

abundance: -
d_gene: -
v_gene: TRBV28
j_gene: TRBJ2-6
CDR3aa: CASSLVERTAPSGANVLTF
CDR3nt: TGTGCCAGCAGTTTAGTAGAGAGGACAGCCCCCTCTGGGGCCAACGTCCTGACTTTC

abundance: -
d_gene: TRBD2
v_gene: TRBV9
j_gene: TRBJ2-1
CDR3aa: CASSDESGGNEQFF
CDR3nt: TGTGCCAGCAGCGATGAAAGCGGGGGCAATGAGCAGTTCTTC

abundance: -
d_gene: -
v_gene: TRBV27
j_gene: TRBJ1-2
CDR3aa: CASGLRDGYTF
CDR3nt: TGTGCCAGCGGCCTAAGGGATGGCTACACCTTC

abundance: -
d_gene: -
v_gene: TRBV14
j_gene: TRBJ2-3
CDR3aa: CASSQVYNTDTQYF
CDR3nt: TGTGCCAGCAGCCAAGTTTACAACACAGATACGCAGTATTTT

abundance: once
d_gene: TRBD2
v_gene: TRBV7-2
j_gene: TRBJ2-1
CDR3aa: CASSLGLAGAEQFF
CDR3nt: TGTGCCAGCAGCTTAGGGCTAGCGGGAGCTGAGCAGTTCTTC